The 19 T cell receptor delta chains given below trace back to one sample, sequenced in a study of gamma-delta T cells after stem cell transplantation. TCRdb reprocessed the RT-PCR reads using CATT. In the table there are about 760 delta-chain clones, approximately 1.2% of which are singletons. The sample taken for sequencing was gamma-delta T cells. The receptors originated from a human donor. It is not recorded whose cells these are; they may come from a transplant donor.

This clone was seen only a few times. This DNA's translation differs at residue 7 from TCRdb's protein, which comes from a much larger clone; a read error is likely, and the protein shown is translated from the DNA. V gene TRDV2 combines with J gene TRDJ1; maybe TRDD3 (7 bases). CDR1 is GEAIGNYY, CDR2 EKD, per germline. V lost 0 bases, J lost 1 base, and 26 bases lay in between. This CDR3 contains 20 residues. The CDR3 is CACDTVPFLKAGGITDKLIF. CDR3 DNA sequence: TGTGCCTGTGACACCGTTCCTTTCCTAAAGGCTGGGGGGATCACCGATAAACTCATCTTT.

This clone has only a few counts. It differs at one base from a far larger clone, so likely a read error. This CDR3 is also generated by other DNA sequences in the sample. The CDR3 is CACDTVGLGDIVTDKLIF. The DNA for the CDR3 is TGTGCCTGCGACACCGTCGGACTGGGGGATATTGTCACCGATAAACTCATCTTT. The chain joins TRDV2 to TRDJ1; 11 bases are a match to TRDD3. CDR3 size: 18 residues. Germline CDR1 is GEAIGNYY and CDR2 is EKD.

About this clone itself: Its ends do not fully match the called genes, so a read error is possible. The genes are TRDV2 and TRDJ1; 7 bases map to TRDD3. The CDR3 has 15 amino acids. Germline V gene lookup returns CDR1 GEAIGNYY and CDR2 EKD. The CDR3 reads CACDNLGAQDDNLIF. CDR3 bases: TGTGCCTGTGACAACCTGGGGGCTCAGGACGATAACCTCATCTTT.

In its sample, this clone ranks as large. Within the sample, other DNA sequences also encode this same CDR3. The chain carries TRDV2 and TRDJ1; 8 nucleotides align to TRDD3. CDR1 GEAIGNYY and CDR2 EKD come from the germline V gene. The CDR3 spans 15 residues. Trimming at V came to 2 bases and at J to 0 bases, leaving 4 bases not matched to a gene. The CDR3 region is CACDNLGDYTDKLIF. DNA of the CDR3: TGTGCCTGTGACAATCTGGGGGACTACACCGATAAACTCATCTTT.

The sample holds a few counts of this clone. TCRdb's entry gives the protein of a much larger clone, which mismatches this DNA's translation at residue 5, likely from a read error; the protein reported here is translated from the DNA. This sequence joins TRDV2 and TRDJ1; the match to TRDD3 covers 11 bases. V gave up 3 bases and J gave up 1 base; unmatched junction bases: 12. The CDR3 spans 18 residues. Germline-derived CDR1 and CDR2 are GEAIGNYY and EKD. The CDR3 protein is CACDAVGLGDIVTDKLIF. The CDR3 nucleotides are TGTGCCTGTGACGCCGTCGGACTGGGGGATATTGTCACCGATAAACTCATCTTT.

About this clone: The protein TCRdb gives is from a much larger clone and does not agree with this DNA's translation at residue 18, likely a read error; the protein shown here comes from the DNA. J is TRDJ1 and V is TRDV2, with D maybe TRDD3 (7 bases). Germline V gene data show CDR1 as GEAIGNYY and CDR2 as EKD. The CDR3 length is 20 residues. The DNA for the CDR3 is TGTGCCTGTGACACCGTTTCTTTCCTAAAGGCTGGGGGGATCACCGATAAACCCATCTTT. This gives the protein CACDTVSFLKAGGITDKPIF.

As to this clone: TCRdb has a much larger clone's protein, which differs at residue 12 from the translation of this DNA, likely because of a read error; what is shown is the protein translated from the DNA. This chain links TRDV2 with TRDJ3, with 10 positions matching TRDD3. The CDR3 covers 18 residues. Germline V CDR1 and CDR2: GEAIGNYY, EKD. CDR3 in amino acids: CACDTGGYDSWGTRQMFF. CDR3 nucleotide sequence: TGTGCCTGTGACACCGGGGGATACGACTCCTGGGGCACCCGACAGATGTTTTTC.

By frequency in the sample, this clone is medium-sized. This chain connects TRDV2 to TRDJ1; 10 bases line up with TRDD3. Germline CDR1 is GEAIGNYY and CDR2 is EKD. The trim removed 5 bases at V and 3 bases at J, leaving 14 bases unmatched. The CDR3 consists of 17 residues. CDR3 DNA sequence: TGTGCCTGTGGCTCTCTTACTGGGGGATTGGGCCCCGATAAACTCATCTTT. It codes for CACGSLTGGLGPDKLIF.

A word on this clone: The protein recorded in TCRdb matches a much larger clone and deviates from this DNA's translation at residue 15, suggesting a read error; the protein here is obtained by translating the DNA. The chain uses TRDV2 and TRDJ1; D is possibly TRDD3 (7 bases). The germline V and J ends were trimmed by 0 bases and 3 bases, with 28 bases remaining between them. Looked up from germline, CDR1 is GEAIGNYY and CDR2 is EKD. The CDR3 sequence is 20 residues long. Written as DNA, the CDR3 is TGTGCCTGTGACACCGTTTCTTTCCTAAAGGCTGGGGGGATCTCCGATAAACTCATCTTT. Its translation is CACDTVSFLKAGGISDKLIF.

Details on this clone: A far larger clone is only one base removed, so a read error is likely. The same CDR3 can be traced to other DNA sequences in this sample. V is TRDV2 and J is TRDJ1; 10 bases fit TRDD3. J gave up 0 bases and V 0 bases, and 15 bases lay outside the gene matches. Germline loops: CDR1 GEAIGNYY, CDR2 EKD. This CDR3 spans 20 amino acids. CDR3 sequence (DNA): TGTGCCTGTGACACCCTCACTGATACGCGGACTGGGGGATACACCGATAAACTCATCTTT. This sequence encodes CACDTLTDTRTGGYTDKLIF.

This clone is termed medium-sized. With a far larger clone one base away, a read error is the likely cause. The CDR3 DNA reads TGTGCCTGTGACACCGCAGGCCTGGGGGATACGCATAAAGACACCCGACAGATGTTTTTC. Translated, it gives CACDTAGLGDTHKDTRQMFF. The rearrangement joins TRDV2 to TRDJ3; 12 nucleotides line up with TRDD3. CDR3 length equals 20 residues. CDR1 is GEAIGNYY and CDR2 is EKD in the germline V gene. V shed 0 bases and J 7 bases; nucleotides not matched to a gene: 12.

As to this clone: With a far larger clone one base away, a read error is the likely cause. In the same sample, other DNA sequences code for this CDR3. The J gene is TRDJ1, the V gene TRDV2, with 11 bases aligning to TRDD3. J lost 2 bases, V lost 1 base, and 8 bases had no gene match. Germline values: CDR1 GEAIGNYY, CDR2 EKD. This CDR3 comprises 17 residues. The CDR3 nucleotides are TGTGCCTGTGACACACTGGGGGATAAACGGGATACCGATAAACTCATCTTT. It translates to CACDTLGDKRDTDKLIF.

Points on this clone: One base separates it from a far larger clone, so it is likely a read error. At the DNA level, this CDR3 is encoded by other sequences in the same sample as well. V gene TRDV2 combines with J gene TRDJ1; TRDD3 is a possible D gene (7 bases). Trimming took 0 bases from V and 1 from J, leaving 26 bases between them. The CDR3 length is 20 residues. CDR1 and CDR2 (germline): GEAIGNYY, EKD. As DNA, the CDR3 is TGTGCCTGTGACACCGTTTCTTTCCTAAAGGCTGGGGGTATCACCGATAAACTCATCTTT. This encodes CACDTVSFLKAGGITDKLIF.

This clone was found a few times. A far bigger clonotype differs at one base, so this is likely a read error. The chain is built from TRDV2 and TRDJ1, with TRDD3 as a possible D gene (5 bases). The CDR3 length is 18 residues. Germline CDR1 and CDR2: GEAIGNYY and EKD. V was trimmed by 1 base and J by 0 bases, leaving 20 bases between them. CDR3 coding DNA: TGTGCCTGTGACACGGTGGCTGGGAGATCAGTGGACACCGATAAACTCATCTTT. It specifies CACDTVAGRSVDTDKLIF.

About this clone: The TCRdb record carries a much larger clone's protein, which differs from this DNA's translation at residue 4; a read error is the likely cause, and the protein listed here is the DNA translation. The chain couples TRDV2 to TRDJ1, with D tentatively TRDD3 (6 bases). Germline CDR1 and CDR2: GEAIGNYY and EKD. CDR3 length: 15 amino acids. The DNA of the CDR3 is TGTGCCTGTGGCACCCTGGGGACCCACACCGATAAACTCATCTTT. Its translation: CACGTLGTHTDKLIF.

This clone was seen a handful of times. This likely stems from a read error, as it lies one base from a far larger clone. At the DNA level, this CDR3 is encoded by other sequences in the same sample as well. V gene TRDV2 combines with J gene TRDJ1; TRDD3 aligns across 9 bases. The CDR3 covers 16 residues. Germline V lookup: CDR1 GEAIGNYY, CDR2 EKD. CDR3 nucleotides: TGTGCCTGTGACCCTGTGGGGGATAGAAACGCCGATAAGCTCATCTTT. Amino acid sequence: CACDPVGDRNADKLIF.

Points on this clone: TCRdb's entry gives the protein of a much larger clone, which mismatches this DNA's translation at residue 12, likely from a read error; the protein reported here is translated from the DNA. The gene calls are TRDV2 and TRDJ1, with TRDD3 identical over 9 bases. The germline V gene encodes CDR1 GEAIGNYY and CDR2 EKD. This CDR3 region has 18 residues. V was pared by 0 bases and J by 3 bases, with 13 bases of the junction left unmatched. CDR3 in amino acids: CACDTVGPGIRAPDKLIF. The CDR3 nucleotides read TGTGCCTGTGACACCGTAGGCCCGGGGATACGCGCCCCCGATAAACTCATCTTT.

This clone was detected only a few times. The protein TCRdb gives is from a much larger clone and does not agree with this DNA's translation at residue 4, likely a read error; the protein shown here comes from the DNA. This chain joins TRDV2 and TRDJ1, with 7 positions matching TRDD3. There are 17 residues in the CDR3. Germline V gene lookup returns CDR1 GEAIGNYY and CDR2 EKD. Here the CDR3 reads CACGTVRALGDTDKLIF. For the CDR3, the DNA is TGTGCCTGTGGCACCGTCCGAGCTCTGGGGGACACCGATAAACTCATCTTT.

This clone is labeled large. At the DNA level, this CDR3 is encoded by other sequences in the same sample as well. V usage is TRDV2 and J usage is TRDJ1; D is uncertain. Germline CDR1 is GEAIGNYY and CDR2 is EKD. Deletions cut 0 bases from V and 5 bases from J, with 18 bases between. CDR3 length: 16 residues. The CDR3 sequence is CACDTVSGARRDKLIF. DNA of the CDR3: TGTGCCTGTGACACCGTGTCTGGAGCCCGCAGAGATAAACTCATCTTT.